This is a list of T cell receptor beta chains from one sample in a study of patients and donors after allogeneic stem cell transplantation. MiXCR was run by TCRdb on the RT-PCR reads, yielding one entry per CDR3 protein. The sample shows approximately 33,000 distinct CDR3 sequences, almost 7% of them seen only once. Sequenced input: blood, either unsorted or a sorted T cell fraction (not recorded which). The origin of the receptors is a human donor who was either an allogeneic HSCT recipient or a stem cell or donor lymphocyte infusion donor (not recorded which). It is not recorded whose cells these are; they may come from a transplant donor. Both conserved end residues are part of each CDR3. The D gene is left open where the match is weak. Clone size is shown for a subset of rows, as once, few, many or a class of expanded clone.

D gene,J gene,clone size,V gene,CDR3 DNA,CDR3 protein
TRBD1,TRBJ2-7,-,TRBV28,TGTGCCAGGAGGACAGGACTCGAGCAGTACTTC,CARRTGLEQYF
TRBD2,TRBJ2-2,many,TRBV29-1,TGCAGCCATCCCGGGACTAGCGGGGAGCTGTTTTTT,CSHPGTSGELFF
-,TRBJ2-3,few,TRBV7-9,TGTGCCAGCACCCGCCTTCGGGCAGATACGCAGTATTTT,CASTRLRADTQYF
-,TRBJ2-3,-,TRBV15,TGTGCCACCAGCAGAGGTCTGTTTGGGGCTAGCACAGATACGCAGTATTTT,CATSRGLFGASTDTQYF
TRBD1,TRBJ2-7,many,TRBV25-1,TGTGCCAGCAGTCCGACAGGGTTCGCCTACGAGCAGTACTTC,CASSPTGFAYEQYF
TRBD1,TRBJ2-3,many,TRBV24-1,TGTGCCACCGGAGACAGGGCAGATACGCAGTATTTT,CATGDRADTQYF
TRBD1,TRBJ2-1,many,TRBV18,TGTGCCAGCTCAGCCAGACAGGGGAATGATGAGCAGTTCTTC,CASSARQGNDEQFF
-,TRBJ1-5,many,TRBV6-2/TRBV6-3,TGTGCCAGCATCTCGAAGGGGGGATCCAATCAGCCCCAGCATTTT,CASISKGGSNQPQHF
-,TRBJ2-2,-,TRBV7-9,TGTGCCAGCAGCTTAGCCTCAGAGTGGACCTCGTGGACCGGGGAGCTGTTTTTT,CASSLASEWTSWTGELFF
-,TRBJ2-1,few,TRBV4-2,TGTGCCAGCAGCCCCCAGCGAAGCTCCTACAATGAGCAGTTCTTC,CASSPQRSSYNEQFF
TRBD2,TRBJ2-1,-,TRBV9,TGTGCCAGCAGCGTAGTTAGCGGGAGGGCCGGAGAGCAGTTCTTC,CASSVVSGRAGEQFF
TRBD2,TRBJ2-3,-,TRBV19,TGTGCCAGTAGTCTAAGAACTAGCGGGAGAGGGGATACGCAGTATTTT,CASSLRTSGRGDTQYF
-,TRBJ2-2,few,TRBV12-3/TRBV12-4,TGTGCCAGTAATCCGGGGCAGGGCAATACCGGGGAGCTGTTTTTT,CASNPGQGNTGELFF
-,TRBJ2-3,-,TRBV28,TGTGCCAGCACGGACCGGGGGCTAGACACAGATACGCAGTATTTT,CASTDRGLDTDTQYF
-,TRBJ1-1,many,TRBV5-1,TGCGCCAGCAGCTACGACAGAAACACTGAAGCTTTCTTT,CASSYDRNTEAFF
-,TRBJ2-7,many,TRBV14,TGTGCCAGCAGCCAAGGCGACAGTTCCTACGAGCAGTACTTC,CASSQGDSSYEQYF
-,TRBJ1-3,many,TRBV7-2,TGTGCCAGCAGCTTACTGAGGGTACGGAACACCATATATTTT,CASSLLRVRNTIYF
-,TRBJ1-2,many,TRBV7-2,TGTGCCAGCAGCTTAGTTATCCCACTAGTCAGGGCCACTAACTATGGCTACACCTTC,CASSLVIPLVRATNYGYTF
TRBD2,TRBJ2-5,few,TRBV7-9,TGTGCCAGCAGCTTAGGGCTAGCGGGAGTTCAAGAGACCCAGTACTTC,CASSLGLAGVQETQYF
-,TRBJ1-5,many,TRBV27,TGTGCCAGCAGTTTGGGGGCCTGGGATCAGCCCCAGCATTTT,CASSLGAWDQPQHF
TRBD2,TRBJ2-1,many,TRBV2,TGTGCCAGCAGTGATCCTAGCGGGAGCTCCTACAATGAGCAGTTCTTC,CASSDPSGSSYNEQFF
-,TRBJ2-5,-,TRBV29-1,TGCAGCGTGGACTGGGGACAAGAGACCCAGTACTTC,CSVDWGQETQYF
TRBD2,TRBJ2-1,many,TRBV29-1,TGCAGCGCGGACGGGGCGGGAGGGCCAGTTCTTAGCGTGAATGAGCAGTTCTTC,CSADGAGGPVLSVNEQFF
TRBD2,TRBJ2-1,-,TRBV5-4,TGTGCCAGCAGCTTGGCCTTCACTAGCGGGAACTATGAGCAGTTCTTC,CASSLAFTSGNYEQFF
TRBD1,TRBJ2-1,medium-sized,TRBV5-6,TGTGCCAGCAGCATGACAGGGGATCGATATGAGCAGTTCTTC,CASSMTGDRYEQFF
-,TRBJ2-7,-,TRBV20-1,TGCAGTGCTAATCGGCGCCCCTCCTACGAGCAGTACTTC,CSANRRPSYEQYF
-,TRBJ2-2,many,TRBV2,TGTGCCAGCGGAGGCCAGGGAAGGGACACCGGGGAGCTGTTTTTT,CASGGQGRDTGELFF
TRBD2,TRBJ2-2,many,TRBV7-9,TGTGCCAGCAGCCCCTATAGCGGGAGGACCGGGGAGCTGTTTTTT,CASSPYSGRTGELFF
-,TRBJ2-2,many,TRBV24-1,TGTGCCACCAGTGACCCACAAGGACAGCTCACCGGGGAGCTGTTTTTT,CATSDPQGQLTGELFF
TRBD2,TRBJ2-3,-,TRBV14,TGTGCCAGCACCATCGGCCTTGGGGCGGGAGTTGCAGATACGCAGTATTTT,CASTIGLGAGVADTQYF
-,TRBJ2-1,-,TRBV7-9,TGTGCCAGCAGCTTAGCGCAAGGGACTCGCTCCTACAATGAGCAGTTCTTC,CASSLAQGTRSYNEQFF
TRBD2,TRBJ2-2,-,TRBV12-5,TGTGCTAGACGACTGCTTAGCGGGAGGGTCCTCCGGAACACCGGGGAGCTGTTTTTT,CARRLLSGRVLRNTGELFF
TRBD2,TRBJ2-1,many,TRBV4-1,TGCGCCAGCAGCCAAAACTGGAGATCTAGCGGGAAGCCGAATGAGCAGTTCTTC,CASSQNWRSSGKPNEQFF
-,TRBJ1-1,medium-sized,TRBV7-9,TGTGCCAGCAGCTTAGGACAGATTGGCACTGAAGCTTTCTTT,CASSLGQIGTEAFF
TRBD1,TRBJ2-1,few,TRBV4-3,TGCGCCAGCAGCCATGCTACAGGGGGCAGAGGTACTAATGAGCAGTTCTTC,CASSHATGGRGTNEQFF
-,TRBJ1-5,many,TRBV5-6,TGTGCCAGCAGCTTCCCCAACGGTCAGCCCCAGCATTTT,CASSFPNGQPQHF
-,TRBJ1-3,many,TRBV19,TGTGCCAGTAGTATATTCGGAGGAAACACCATATATTTT,CASSIFGGNTIYF
-,TRBJ1-1,many,TRBV6-5,TGTGCCAGCAGTTACCTTGGGGGGGGGAACACTGAAGCTTTCTTT,CASSYLGGGNTEAFF
-,TRBJ1-5,many,TRBV12-3/TRBV12-4,TGTGCCAGCAGGGAAACAGGGCTTCAGCCCCAGCATTTT,CASRETGLQPQHF
TRBD1,TRBJ2-7,few,TRBV28,TGTGCCAGCAGTTTTTCTGGACAGGGGACTCGGGAGCAGTACTTC,CASSFSGQGTREQYF
TRBD2,TRBJ2-1,-,TRBV11-2,TGTGCCAGCAGCATCCTAGCGGGACCCTACAATGAGCAGTTCTTC,CASSILAGPYNEQFF
-,TRBJ1-2,many,TRBV9,TGTGCCAGCAGCGTAGGCCGGACAAAGCCTGATGGCTACACCTTC,CASSVGRTKPDGYTF
-,TRBJ2-6,-,TRBV13,TGTGCCAGCAGACGCATAGCTGGGGCCAACGTCCTGACTTTC,CASRRIAGANVLTF
TRBD2,TRBJ2-1,many,TRBV3-1,TGTGCCAGCAGCCAAGCAAGCGGGAGGGCCTTTAATGAGCAGTTCTTC,CASSQASGRAFNEQFF
-,TRBJ1-6,many,TRBV5-1,TGCGCCAGCAGCTTCAATAATTCACCCCTCCACTTT,CASSFNNSPLHF
TRBD2,TRBJ2-3,few,TRBV7-9,TGTGCCAGCCAGAGCTTAGATCACGGGGGGAAGGATACGCAGTATTTT,CASQSLDHGGKDTQYF
-,TRBJ2-3,many,TRBV7-3,TGTGCCAGCAGCTTAAGAGGCCTCGGGTCAGATACGCAGTATTTT,CASSLRGLGSDTQYF
-,TRBJ1-5,many,TRBV7-9,TGTGCCAGCAGCTTAGGGGACTGGGGTGATCAGCCCCAGCATTTT,CASSLGDWGDQPQHF
-,TRBJ2-1,-,TRBV4-2,TGTGCCAGCAGCCAAGAAAGGGTCACGGGTTTTGAGCAGTTCTTC,CASSQERVTGFEQFF
TRBD2,TRBJ2-1,many,TRBV10-3,TGTGCCATCAGTGAGTCAGGTCTAGCGGGAGTCAATGAGCAGTTCTTC,CAISESGLAGVNEQFF
TRBD1,TRBJ1-6,many,TRBV7-2,TGTGCCAGCAGCTTAAAGACAGGGACACCCCTCCACTTT,CASSLKTGTPLHF
-,TRBJ2-3,many,TRBV5-1,TGCGCCAGCAGGGTTGCGGTTAGCACAGATACGCAGTATTTT,CASRVAVSTDTQYF
TRBD1,TRBJ2-2,-,TRBV9,TGTGCCAGCGCCGTCGGCGCAGGGGGCACCGGGGAGCTGTTTTTT,CASAVGAGGTGELFF
TRBD2,TRBJ2-5,many,TRBV7-7,TGTGCCAGCAGCCCGGGACTAGCGGGGATCCAAGAGACCCAGTACTTC,CASSPGLAGIQETQYF
-,TRBJ2-2,many,TRBV7-2,TGTGCCAGCAGCTTTCCGAACACCGGGGAGCTGTTTTTT,CASSFPNTGELFF